The T cell receptor (beta chain) described here comes from a study of cytomegalovirus exposure and HLA in healthy donors. Study information: The approximately 720 first-cohort repertoires and the 120 or so validation repertoires shared the same platform, a later analysis reported. Broader study findings: The study found most TCR sequences rare, yet found some public TCRs in many donors. Testing in vitro showed three CMV-associated chains specific for CMV antigens.

Comment on this clone: Its antigen remains unknown.

Separation from the approximately 690-subject first cohort characterized the roughly 110-subject validation cohort, to which the donors belonged. Trimming removed 2 bases at V and 7 bases at J, with 21 bases between. The CDR3 spans 18 residues. CDR1 is LNHNV and CDR2 is YYDKDF in the germline V gene (reference sequence). The repertoire was sequenced with immunoSEQ multiplex PCR; TCRdb's copy has only in-frame clones and lacks some. The table shows 150,000 to 180,000 clones, with 86% occurring only once. The sequenced sample consisted of PBMCs. The chain links TRBV15 to TRBJ1-6, with D possibly matching TRBD1 (5 bases). The TCR comes from a man younger than 30 in good health and CMV-seropositive. The CDR3 protein is CATSRSIEFWGGNSPLHF. The CDR3 nucleotides are TGTGCCACCAGCAGATCTATTGAATTTTGGGGCGGCAATTCACCCCTCCACTTT.